The 3 T cell receptor beta chains below come from one sample, sequenced in a study of CD8 T cells in ankylosing spondylitis. TCRdb redid the calling of the 5' RACE reads with MiXCR, one entry per CDR3 protein. The sample has some 40,000 distinct CDR3 sequences, 10% seen once; the top ten hold more than 15%. Sequenced: blood, either unsorted or a sorted T cell fraction (not recorded which). The receptors derive from a male donor with ankylosing spondylitis or in good health (not recorded which).

This clonotype has ten or more counts. This chain uses TRBV7-2 with TRBJ2-6, with D maybe TRBD2 (6 bases). The length of the CDR3 is 17 residues. V was cut by 3 bases and J by 4 bases, with 16 bases left in between. The germline V gene has CDR1 SGHTA and CDR2 FQGNSA. CDR3 sequence (DNA): TGTGCCAGCAGCTTGGCGGGGAGGTACGCCGGGGCCAACGTCCTGACTTTC. Residues: CASSLAGRYAGANVLTF.

This clonotype showed up many times. The chain has TRBV7-8 and TRBJ1-1; the D is unclear. This CDR3 spans 10 amino acids. The germline CDR1 and CDR2 sequences are SGHVS and FQNEAQ. Trimming removed 5 bases at V and 7 bases at J, with 5 bases between. The CDR3 loop reads CASSQFEAFF. The CDR3 bases are TGTGCCAGCAGCCAATTTGAAGCTTTCTTT.

This clonotype was detected ten times or more. CDR3 protein: CASSLRAASSYNSPLHF. The CDR3 bases are TGTGCCAGCAGCTTAAGGGCAGCCAGCTCCTATAATTCACCCCTCCACTTT. This chain uses TRBV7-8 with TRBJ1-6; D call uncertain. CDR3 size: 17 residues. V was pared by 2 bases and J by 0 bases, with 11 bases between. Germline lookup yields CDR1 SGHVS and CDR2 FQNEAQ.